This T cell receptor beta chain emerged from a study of shared clonotypes between healthy human individuals. Donors, healthy HIV-negative adults, lacked recent acute infections or vaccinations. On this clone itself: Its antigen is still unknown.

Replicate sorted-subset PCRs were loaded with roughly 190 ng DNA, 29,000 or so T cell genomes. The table came from immunoSEQ multiplex PCR; TCRdb's copy has only in-frame clones and leaves some out. This sample has under 650,000 clones, with roughly 95% found just once. Overall study findings and caveats: Relative to memory subsets, naive subsets generally showed larger estimated richness.

From germline, CDR1 is SNHLY and CDR2 FYNNEI. Trimming took off 5 bases at V and 4 bases at J, with 17 bases between the two ends. The CDR3 contains 15 residues. The TCR sequence derives from a young woman in good health. The rearrangement uses TRBV2 and TRBJ1-1; TRBD1 might be the D (6 bases). Specimen: naive CD4+ T cells sorted from blood. Described subset: CD45RA+ positively selected. Here the CDR3 DNA reads TGTGCCAGCAGTCCCCGACAGGTGGAGGGCACTGAAGCTTTCTTT. Its translation is CASSPRQVEGTEAFF.